The 5 T cell receptor beta chains given below trace back to one sample, sequenced in a study of vaccination and CD4 T cells after COVID-19. The treatment denotes: approximately nine-day PBMC culture with coronavirus spike peptide pools or control peptides (ViraFEST assay). Gathered ahead of the COVID-19 pandemic (2011-2018) were the CD4+ T cells of the unexposed donor. These TCRs' antigens remain unknown. Sequenced with the Oncomine TCR Beta short-read assay was DNA taken from cultured CD4+ T cells. TCRdb reanalysed the PCR reads using MiXCR and keeps one entry per CDR3 protein. The sample yields roughly 9,800 distinct CDR3 sequences, roughly 35% seen once. Sequenced material: CD4+ T cells from blood, cultured in vitro. The receptor set was obtained from a human donor in good health.

The chain is built from TRBV7-2 and TRBJ2-4, with D perhaps matching TRBD1 (5 bases). Germline V gene lookup returns CDR1 SGHTA and CDR2 FQGNSA. Trimming removed 2 bases at V and 1 base at J, with 12 bases between. The CDR3 is made up of 16 amino acids. DNA for the CDR3: TGTGCCAGCAGCTTACAGCCAGGGCAGGCCAAAAACATTCAGTACTTC. This gives the protein CASSLQPGQAKNIQYF.

Details on this clonotype: Relative to the germline gene, one junction end is altered; a read error may explain this. The chain links TRBV12-3 or TRBV12-4 to TRBJ1-1; TRBD1 matches at 11 bases. This CDR3 has 15 residues. The DNA of the CDR3 is TGTTCCAGCAACCTATCCGGGACAGGGGGTTCTGAAGCTTTCTTT. Protein product: CSSNLSGTGGSEAFF.

The chain has TRBV9 and TRBJ2-5; tentatively, D is TRBD1 (6 bases). Deletions cut 1 base from V and 2 bases from J, with 15 bases between. The CDR3 length is 16 residues. Germline values: CDR1 SGDLS, CDR2 YYNGEE. The CDR3 loop reads CASSVQGRVTQETQYF. In DNA form, the CDR3 reads TGTGCCAGCAGCGTACAGGGGAGAGTTACACAAGAGACCCAGTACTTC.

This clonotype was found a few times. The chain employs TRBV2 and TRBJ2-2; a possible D gene is TRBD1 (5 bases). Germline V gene lookup returns CDR1 SNHLY and CDR2 FYNNEI. V was clipped by 7 bases and J by 6 bases, with 15 bases between them. The CDR3 extends over 14 amino acids. CDR3 region: CASTRARSAGELFF. CDR3 coding DNA: TGTGCCAGCACCAGGGCAAGAAGCGCCGGGGAGCTGTTTTTT.

This clonotype was detected a few times. The rearrangement joins TRBV6-5 to TRBJ1-1; TRBD1 might be the D (5 bases). The CDR3 totals 14 residues. Germline-derived CDR1 and CDR2 are MNHEY and SVGAGI. V was shortened by 0 bases and J by 4 bases, with 9 bases between the two germline ends. In DNA, the CDR3 is TGTGCCAGCAGTTACTCGGCCAGGGTCACTGAAGCTTTCTTT. The encoded protein is CASSYSARVTEAFF.